This TCR beta chain was documented in a study of blood T cell repertoires in COVID-19. Study-level information: Sites across the United States, Italy and Spain contributed samples from acute and convalescent COVID-19.

Trimming left V 3 bases short and J 2 bases short, with 11 bases between. Looked up from germline, CDR1 is KGHSH and CDR2 is LQKENI. The CDR3 spans 14 residues. Sequencing used immunoSEQ multiplex PCR; TCRdb keeps in-frame clones, though not all of them. The table has fewer than 70,000 clones, roughly nine tenths seen once; the top ten hold approximately 2.9%. The material sequenced was peripheral blood. The source is a man aged 50-59 years with acute or convalescent COVID-19. The chain joins TRBV18 to TRBJ2-7; possibly TRBD2 for D (5 bases). CDR3 DNA sequence: TGTGCCAGCTCACCGATTGAGGGAACCTACGAGCAGTACTTC. Amino acids: CASSPIEGTYEQYF.